The T cell receptor (beta chain) under discussion was sequenced for a study of T cells after yellow fever vaccination. Germline CDR1 reads SGDLS; CDR2 reads YYNGEE. The CDR3 sequence is 16 residues long. The V gene end was trimmed by 0 bases and the J gene end by 4 bases; junction bases not matched to a gene: 7. The TCR cDNA carried a universal primer site and UMIs from 5'RACE template switching. One entry per CDR3 protein, called by TCRdb with MiXCR from the 5' RACE reads. The sample holds some 560,000 distinct CDR3 sequences; around a sixth are singletons and the top ten take roughly a sixth. This sequence was found in a man aged 18 to 30 who received the YFV17D yellow fever vaccine. The sequenced sample was PBMCs, obtained 4 to 5 days after the first yellow fever vaccination. The chain recombines TRBV9 with TRBJ2-3; 8 nucleotides match TRBD2. The CDR3 DNA is TGTGCCAGCAGCGTAGGGGGTAGCGGGGAATCAGATACGCAGTATTTT. As protein: CASSVGGSGESDTQYF.